This passage covers 18 T cell receptor beta chains from one sample sequenced in a study of shared clonotypes between healthy human individuals. This table comes from immunoSEQ multiplex PCR, and its TCRdb copy is limited to in-frame clones, with some not included. Found here are over a million clones, 65% to 75% of them singletons; the top ten hold around 1.4%. The sample consisted of memory CD4+ T cells sorted from blood. Subset noted: CD45RA-negative fraction. These receptors were obtained from a man between 18 and 35 years old in good health.

The chain employs TRBV5-5 and TRBJ2-7; 12 bases are a match to TRBD1. The ends lost 5 bases at V and 7 bases at J; junction bases unmatched: 7. Germline V lookup: CDR1 SGHKS, CDR2 YYEKEE (reference sequence). The CDR3 has 14 residues. The CDR3 region has the DNA TGTGCCAGCAGGCGGGGACAGGGGGCCAGGGAGCAGTACTTC. Translation: CASRRGQGAREQYF. The full variable domain, rest sourced from reference TRBV5-5 and TRBJ2-7, is DAGVTQSPTHLIKTRGQQVTLRCSPISGHKSVSWYQQVLGQGPQFIFQYYEKEERGRGNFPDRFSARQFPNYSSELNVNALLLGDSALYLCASRRGQGAREQYFGPGTRLTVT.

Regarding this clone: This may come from a read error, since a much larger clone is one base off. V is TRBV4-2 and J is TRBJ1-5, with D unresolved. With 0 bases removed from V and 6 bases from J, the gap between germline ends came to 6 bases. This CDR3 region has 13 residues. CDR1 is LGHNA, CDR2 YNFKEQ, per germline. Written as DNA, the CDR3 is TGTGCCAGCAGCCAAGATATAGTTCAGCCCCAGCATTTT. Amino acid sequence: CASSQDIVQPQHF.

The rearrangement uses TRBV2 and TRBJ2-7; 8 bases align to TRBD1. Looked up from germline, CDR1 is SNHLY and CDR2 is FYNNEI. The ends lost 8 bases at V and 3 bases at J; junction bases unmatched: 9. The CDR3 covers 14 residues. The DNA for the CDR3 is TGTGCCAGCTCCCCCGGGACAGGCCGCTACGAGCAGTACTTC. Amino acids: CASSPGTGRYEQYF.

This rearrangement joins TRBV15 to TRBJ1-6; TRBD1 is a possible D gene (6 bases). This CDR3 comprises 16 residues. V lost 0 bases and J lost 12, with 18 bases in between. Germline CDR1 is LNHNV and CDR2 is YYDKDF (reference sequence). This CDR3 is CATSRDHREGSLPLHF. The CDR3 coding sequence is TGTGCCACCAGCAGAGACCACAGGGAGGGGTCCTTACCCCTCCACTTT.

The rearrangement links TRBV5-1 to TRBJ2-1, with no clear D. CDR1 is SGHRS, CDR2 YFSETQ, per germline. Trimming removed 0 bases from V and 5 bases from J, with 6 bases in between. CDR3 length: 13 residues. CDR3 in DNA: TGCGCCAGCAGCTTGGACCCCCACAATGAGCAGTTCTTC. Encoded protein: CASSLDPHNEQFF.

The genes are TRBV30 and TRBJ1-5; D gene unclear. Trimming cost V 3 bases and J 9 bases, with 18 bases left between them. The CDR3 spans 14 residues. The germline V gene has CDR1 GTSNPN and CDR2 SVGIG (reference sequence). The CDR3 spells CAWRNKGPQGPQHF. The CDR3 DNA reads TGTGCCTGGAGAAATAAGGGCCCTCAAGGGCCCCAGCATTTT.

With respect to this clone: The sample has other DNA sequences that encode this CDR3 too. This chain uses TRBV6-5 with TRBJ1-1; maybe TRBD1 (6 bases). The CDR3 length is 14 residues. The germline V gene encodes CDR1 MNHEY and CDR2 SVGAGI. The germline V and J ends were trimmed by 6 bases and 5 bases, with 16 bases remaining between them. CDR3 sequence (DNA): TGTGCCAGCAGCCTCGGGGGGGGGCGGACTGAAGCTTTCTTT. This gives the protein CASSLGGGRTEAFF.

This clone was seen many times. The chain combines TRBV5-4 with TRBJ1-6; TRBD1 matches 9 bases. Germline-derived CDR1 and CDR2 are SGHNT and YYREEE (reference sequence). The CDR3 has 18 amino acids. With 4 bases clipped from V and 0 bases from J, the junction kept 8 bases outside the gene matches. The CDR3 DNA sequence: TGTGCCAGCAGCCCCGGACAGGGGAAGAACTCCTATAATTCACCCCTCCACTTT. It codes for CASSPGQGKNSYNSPLHF.

This chain uses TRBV28 with TRBJ1-5; D perhaps matches TRBD1 (6 bases). Germline V gene lookup returns CDR1 MDHEN and CDR2 SYDVKM. V lost 5 bases and J lost 11, with 13 bases in between. CDR3 size: 12 residues. CDR3 nucleotides: TGTGCCAGCAGTGGGGACACTAGCACCCAGCATTTT. As protein: CASSGDTSTQHF.

The chain joins TRBV4-2 to TRBJ2-3; D unclear. CDR3 length: 17 amino acids. V lost 1 base to trimming and J lost 5 bases, with 19 bases between them. Germline CDR1 and CDR2: LGHNA and YNFKEQ. CDR3 sequence: CASSQAGLNGGRDTQYF. Here the CDR3 DNA reads TGTGCCAGCAGCCAAGCCGGATTGAATGGTGGAAGAGATACGCAGTATTTT.

The gene calls are TRBV19 and TRBJ1-1; a possible D gene is TRBD1 (5 bases). The germline CDR1 and CDR2 sequences are LNHDA and SQIVND (reference sequence). V shed 7 bases and J shed 6 bases, with 15 bases lying between them. This CDR3 is built from 13 residues. The CDR3 is CASKIRGGAEAFF. In DNA form, the CDR3 reads TGTGCCAGTAAGATTCGGGGCGGGGCTGAAGCTTTCTTT.

V is TRBV25-1 and J is TRBJ2-1, with 7 bases lining up with TRBD1. Germline loops: CDR1 MGHDK, CDR2 SYGVNS. The CDR3 contains 18 residues. The trim removed 3 bases at V and 8 bases at J, leaving 19 bases unmatched. DNA for the CDR3: TGTGCCAGCAGTGACCCCGCCAAACAGGGTTCCAGGGGGTATGAGCAGTTCTTC. Translated: CASSDPAKQGSRGYEQFF.

V gene TRBV19 combines with J gene TRBJ1-6; D not resolved. The germline V gene has CDR1 LNHDA and CDR2 SQIVND (reference sequence). The CDR3 is 14 amino acids. V was shortened by 6 bases and J by 7 bases, with 13 bases between the two germline ends. The CDR3 sequence is CASRGWGENSPLHF. CDR3 sequence (DNA): TGTGCCAGTAGGGGATGGGGAGAGAATTCACCCCTCCACTTT.

The chain combines TRBV30 with TRBJ2-1, with D unclear. CDR3 length: 11 residues. Trimming removed 4 bases at V and 12 bases at J, with 13 bases between. Germline CDR1 GTSNPN, CDR2 SVGIG (reference sequence). CDR3 sequence reads: CAWNSGRVQFF. For the CDR3, the DNA is TGTGCCTGGAATTCGGGCCGAGTGCAGTTCTTC.

The chain combines TRBV30 with TRBJ1-4; the D is unclear. The CDR3 contains 12 residues. V shed 7 bases and J shed 3 bases, with 9 bases lying between them. The germline V gene encodes CDR1 GTSNPN and CDR2 SVGIG (reference sequence). The CDR3 nucleotides are TGTGCCTCAGACAAGCCTAATGAAAAACTGTTTTTT. Encoded protein: CASDKPNEKLFF.

This clone was counted only a few times. The chain recombines TRBV5-5 with TRBJ2-7, with TRBD2 identical over 12 bases. CDR1 SGHKS and CDR2 YYEKEE come from the germline V gene (reference sequence). The CDR3 contains 16 residues. With V trimmed by 4 bases and J by 0 bases, 5 bases remained unmatched. The CDR3 DNA reads as TGTGCCAGCAGCCGCGGACTAGCGGGGACCTCCTACGAGCAGTACTTC. This encodes CASSRGLAGTSYEQYF.

The table lists this clone with a count of one. This chain connects TRBV6-1 to TRBJ2-7, with a weak D call TRBD2 (7 bases). The V gene lost 0 bases and the J gene lost 3 bases, with 24 bases spanning the gap. Germline V CDR1 and CDR2: MNHNS, SASEGT. This CDR3 contains 19 residues. The CDR3 here is CASSEALTPGGTRSYEQYF. CDR3 nucleotide sequence: TGTGCCAGCAGTGAAGCGCTGACGCCCGGGGGGACACGGAGCTACGAGCAGTACTTC.

This clone has a single count. The genes are TRBV10-3 and TRBJ1-4; D gene unclear. The CDR3 sequence is 15 residues long. Trimming left V 6 bases short and J 0 bases short, with 11 bases between. Per germline, CDR1 ENHRY and CDR2 SYGVKD. DNA of the CDR3: TGTGCCATCAGGGAATCAGGCGCAACTAATGAAAAACTGTTTTTT. Translated: CAIRESGATNEKLFF.